The clone carrying this T cell receptor beta chain showed up many times. The antigen remains unidentified. TCR beta CDR3 regions were amplified from RNA. Carried out on the TCR CDR3, a first-round RT-PCR used the HTBI primer set. TCRdb fed the multiplex PCR reads into MiXCR, producing one record per CDR3 protein. The data hold 450,000 to 600,000 distinct CDR3 sequences, with 20% observed a single time. These data are taken from a study of T cells in Graves' hyperthyroidism and ophthalmopathy. Under 3 months was the duration of disease in ophthalmopathy patients, who also had a Clinical Activity Score of at least 3 and a NOSPECS grade of at least 4. This CDR3 region has 14 residues. Germline V gene lookup returns CDR1 MDHEN and CDR2 SYDVKM. Trimming removed 5 bases at V and 2 bases at J, with 13 bases between. Notes on the study in general: Blood also showed most of the thyroid clonotypes that were expanded above 0.001.

This sequence was found in a man aged 40-49 years with Graves' ophthalmopathy. The specimen sequenced was blood. The chain has TRBV28 and TRBJ2-7; D is possibly TRBD1 (6 bases). The CDR3 protein is CASSARDTTYEQYF. DNA for the CDR3: TGTGCCAGCAGTGCCCGGGACACTACCTACGAGCAGTACTTC.